This TCR beta chain was identified in a study of T cell responses to AZD1222 COVID-19 vaccine (dated by TCRdb to about 2021). Notes on the research overall: A total of about 230 trial participants underwent TCR sequencing, of whom some 210 received two doses of AZD1222 and some 25 received two doses of the MenACWY control vaccine. Trial participants were enrolled into age subgroups of 18-55, 56-69 and 70-plus years, which contained roughly 140, 27 and 60 TCR-sequenced participants, respectively. General study outcomes and caveats: Because no day 14 peak-response samples were available, repertoires were characterized only after the peak T cell response. Conclusions about previously exposed vaccinees are limited because only five to seven AZD1222 recipients were SARS-CoV-2 seropositive at baseline. CD4 TCRs associated with the vaccine covered the entire spike protein, and the dominant responses were in regions 160-218 and 743-854. Nearly half of unique spike-specific TCRs reportedly recognized epitopes outside regions mutated in the B.1.351 and B.1.1.7 variants. In the small 56-69-year group, the increase in depth fell short of significance, most likely because of low power. A significant rise in spike-specific TCR breadth and depth was observed after two AZD1222 doses relative to day 0 and relative to MenACWY recipients. Participants were mostly white British and included more females than males, and it was suggested by the authors that clonal diversity may have been underestimated.

The time point label for this specimen denotes: baseline before first vaccination. Interpreted using the paper, the treatment or condition label stands for: meningococcal conjugate vaccine given as trial control. Samples from vaccinated people were obtained from the UK trials COV001 and COV002, which included a single-blind randomized controlled phase 2/3 trial of AZD1222 (ChAdOx1 nCoV-19) in healthy adults. Trial participant PBMC samples were collected at day 0 and day 28 after the second dose for TCRbeta chain sequencing. The cysteine opens and the phenylalanine closes a CDR3 of 16 amino acids. Just CDR3 DNA is preserved here, 48 bases in frame from base 1. Germline trimming amounts to 3 bases on V and 5 bases on J, with 8 as the count of junction bases outside the gene matches. Taken from the germline V gene, the CDR1 and CDR2 loops are ENHRY and SYGVKD. Note on this clone: The target of this receptor is not known. No quality values exist for individual bases; no much larger clone is one base distant.

The CDR3 regions of human TCRbeta chains were analyzed by immunosequencing. Per the source publication's procedure: Repertoire TCRs were checked for matches against a reference library of SARS-CoV-2-specific TCRs that had been generated using the MIRA antigen-specificity platform. Breadth meant the fraction of unique TCRs that were SARS-CoV-2-associated, whereas depth meant the fraction of total T cells that were SARS-CoV-2-associated. Each spike-specific TCR was assigned to its reactive spike region and to a CD4 or CD8 class using the MIRA data. Log10-transformed breadth and depth values were compared by one-way ANOVA with Sidak's multiple comparisons tests. TCRdb holds this immuneACCESS table with in-frame rearrangements only. Some clones are missing; in checked studies, unresolved V genes explain under half, and the rest has no known cause. V, J and clone size are taken as reported in that table, and D and trimming were inferred from the DNA itself. The sample table shows under 150,000 clones, and approximately 90% are seen once. The top ten clonotypes cover approximately 12% of the sample.

The source of this sequence is an adult in good health. This receptor chain uses TRBV10-3 and TRBJ2-3; the central 10 bases match TRBD2. Sequenced here: peripheral blood, sampled on day 0 of MenACWY control vaccination. The base sequence is TGTGCCATCAGTGAAAGGGGCCTAGCGGGAGAAGATACGCAGTATTTT. Its coded protein is CAISERGLAGEDTQYF.